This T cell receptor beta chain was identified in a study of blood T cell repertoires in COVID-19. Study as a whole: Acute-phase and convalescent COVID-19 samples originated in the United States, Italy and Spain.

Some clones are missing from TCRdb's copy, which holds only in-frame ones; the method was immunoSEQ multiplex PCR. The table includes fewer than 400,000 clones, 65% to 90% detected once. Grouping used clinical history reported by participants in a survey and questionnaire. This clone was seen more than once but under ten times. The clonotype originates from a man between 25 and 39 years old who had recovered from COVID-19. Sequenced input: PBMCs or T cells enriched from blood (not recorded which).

DNA for the CDR3: TGTGCCAGCAGGGGGGACAGGGAGAACACTGAAGCTTTCTTT. This codes for CASRGDRENTEAFF. This chain uses TRBV2 with TRBJ1-1; 9 bases match TRBD1. Germline V gene data show CDR1 as SNHLY and CDR2 as FYNNEI. Trimming took 6 bases from V and 1 from J; bases not matched to a gene: 3. The CDR3 is 14 amino acids.